The T cell receptor (beta chain) described here comes from a study of blood T cells in healthy people across ages (dated by TCRdb to about 2015). Regarding the research as a whole: Template switching captured roughly one uniquely barcoded TCR beta cDNA molecule per two T cells in model experiments. To track age-related changes in TCR beta repertoire diversity, the study relied on deep sequencing normalized with unique cDNA molecular identifiers. Donors were grouped into four age groups: young (average approximately 15 years), middle-aged (roughly 37), aged (around 62) and long-lived (approximately 75). To avoid experimental bias, donors of different ages were spread randomly across the sequencing lanes. For two donors (one aged 18 to 29 and one aged 80 or older), the study analyzed two additional independent replicas of 1 million unique cDNA reads from the same blood draw.

What the work shows at the level of the full study, not this receptor alone: The long-lived group showed more naive CD4+ T cells, fewer expanded clones and increased TCR diversity than the aged group, suggesting age selection. The percentage of naive T cells measured by flow cytometry correlated strongly with observed TCR beta diversity. Estimates of total diversity based on one million sequenced T cells were regarded as lower bounds and as underestimates. Conclusive comparison of naive and antigen-experienced compartments was prevented by the profiling of bulk unsorted PBMCs. Because donor CMV infection status was unknown, age-related changes in expanded clonotypes were potentially confounded. Observed TCR beta diversity per million T cells fell roughly linearly with age, and a significant reduction was already apparent by age roughly 40.

At the junction V is shortened by 7 bases and J by 7 bases, with 14 bases in between. CDR1 MDHEN and CDR2 SYDVKM are derived from the germline V gene. The CDR3 spans 14 residues, from the cysteine through the phenylalanine. The read is trimmed to its CDR3 DNA, 42 bases read in frame from base 1. With respect to this clonotype: Its antigen is unknown. Within one base of it there is no much larger clone, and no base qualities were kept.

Receptors were amplified or captured by 5' RACE. The run used an Illumina HiSeq 2500. A second about 6 to 11 cycle PCR used a sample-barcoded 5' primer and a J-beta primer mix. A template-switch 5' adaptor carrying 12 random nucleotides introduced a unique molecular identifier onto each TCR beta cDNA molecule. At least 2.5 million CDR3-containing paired-end reads were obtained from each sample. First-strand cDNA synthesis was performed from all RNA using the Mint cDNA synthesis kit, with priming by a TRBC-specific oligonucleotide. After uracil-DNA glycosylase treatment, a first 18-cycle PCR used universal primers M1SS and BC2_uni_R on all cDNA. Regarding the original processing steps: Normalization of each sample was performed by random selection of 1 million high-quality reads, each carrying a distinct molecular identifier. Instead of being binned into consensus sequences, reads that shared molecular identifiers were thrown out. MiTCR, run with a Q25 quality threshold and the strictest error-elimination algorithm, handled CDR3 identification, clonotype clustering and error correction. Lower-bound total TCR beta diversity was estimated with a nonparametric unseen species model using Euler transformation. Starting from the raw public reads, TCRdb applied fastp trimming at Q25, assembled clones with MiXCR and retained in-frame beta chains. Entries are consolidated by CDR3 protein sequence, retaining the most common genes and DNA. The V and J calls shown here were made by TCRdb, not taken from the authors' results. This sample gives about 970,000 distinct CDR3 sequences in total; roughly 51% of them show up just once. The top ten constitute 20% to 25% of the sample.

Systemically healthy Caucasian individuals from Russia, approximately 39 in total and aged 6 to 90 years, were included as donors. Each donor gave ten milliliters of peripheral blood, collected into EDTA-treated Vacutainer tubes. Ficoll-Paque density-gradient centrifugation was used to isolate PBMCs, with at least 7 million obtained per sample. Total RNA was extracted from PBMCs with Trizol reagent, with at least 6 micrograms obtained per sample. Naive CD45RAhigh/CD27high T cell percentages were measured by flow cytometry on a PBMC aliquot from every donor. Recombination joined TRBV28 with TRBJ1-6, and possibly TRBD1, on 5 matching bases. The receptor was derived from a woman aged 55-69 years in good health. What was sequenced was blood. CDR3 protein: CASTLWGSNSPLHF. The sequence in DNA is TGTGCCAGCACCCTGTGGGGGTCCAATTCACCCCTCCACTTT.